This TCR beta chain appears in the sequencing data of a study of OX40 agonist ivuxolimab in advanced cancers. The wider study: At 0.01 to 10 mg/kg, ivuxolimab was administered intravenously to patients every 2 weeks. Study results and limitations: It was not determined which antigens were specifically recognized by the peripheral T cells that had undergone clonal expansion.

Comment on this clone: Its antigen is unknown.

This CDR3 comprises 12 residues. The germline CDR1 and CDR2 sequences are MNHNY and SVGAGI (reference sequence). V gave up 4 bases and J gave up 1 base, with 3 bases separating them. With autoimmune disease history or systemic immunosuppression, patients were excluded. Blood draws occurred at baseline, cycle 4 day 1, and cycle 7 day 1. Using immunoSEQ multiplex PCR, the repertoire was profiled, and TCRdb retains in-frame clones only, with some absent. Of 95,000 to 100,000 clones in the sample, 85% to 95% were seen once. The TCR was taken from an adult with an advanced solid tumor such as melanoma, head and neck, liver or kidney cancer. Specimen: CD4+ or CD8+ T cells sorted from blood, collected in a trial of the OX40 agonist ivuxolimab. The J gene is TRBJ2-3, the V gene TRBV6-6; no clear D gene. CDR3 coding DNA: TGTGCCAGCAGTTCAGGCACAGATACGCAGTATTTT. This sequence encodes CASSSGTDTQYF.